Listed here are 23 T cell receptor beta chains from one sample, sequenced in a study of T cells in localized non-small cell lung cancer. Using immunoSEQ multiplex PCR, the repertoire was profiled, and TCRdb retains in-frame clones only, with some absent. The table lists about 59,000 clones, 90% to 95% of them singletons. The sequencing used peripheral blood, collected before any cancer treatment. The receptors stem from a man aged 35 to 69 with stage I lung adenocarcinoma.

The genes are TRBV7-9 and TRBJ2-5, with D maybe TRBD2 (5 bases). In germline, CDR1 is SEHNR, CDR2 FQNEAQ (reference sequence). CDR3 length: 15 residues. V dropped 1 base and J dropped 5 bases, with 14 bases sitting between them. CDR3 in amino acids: CASSLGAGSGETQYF. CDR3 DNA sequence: TGTGCCAGCAGCTTAGGCGCGGGCTCCGGCGAGACCCAGTACTTC.

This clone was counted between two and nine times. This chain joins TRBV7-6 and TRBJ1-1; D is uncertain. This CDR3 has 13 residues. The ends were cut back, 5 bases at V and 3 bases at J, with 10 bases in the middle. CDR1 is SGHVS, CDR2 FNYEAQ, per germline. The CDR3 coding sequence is TGTGCCAGCAGCCCCGGTGGGTACACTGAAGCTTTCTTT. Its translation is CASSPGGYTEAFF.

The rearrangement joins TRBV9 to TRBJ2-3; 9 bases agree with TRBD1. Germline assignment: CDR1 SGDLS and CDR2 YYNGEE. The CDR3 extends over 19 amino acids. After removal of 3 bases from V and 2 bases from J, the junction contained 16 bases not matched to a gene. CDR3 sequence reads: CASSAASGTGRSITDTQYF. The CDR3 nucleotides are TGTGCCAGCAGCGCGGCCTCCGGGACAGGGAGGTCTATCACAGATACGCAGTATTTT.

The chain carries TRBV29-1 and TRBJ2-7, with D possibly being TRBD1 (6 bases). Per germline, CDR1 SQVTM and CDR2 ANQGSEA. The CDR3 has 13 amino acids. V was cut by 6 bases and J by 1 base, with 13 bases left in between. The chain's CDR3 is CSVHNRVSYEQYF. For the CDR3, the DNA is TGCAGCGTGCACAACAGGGTGTCCTACGAGCAGTACTTC.

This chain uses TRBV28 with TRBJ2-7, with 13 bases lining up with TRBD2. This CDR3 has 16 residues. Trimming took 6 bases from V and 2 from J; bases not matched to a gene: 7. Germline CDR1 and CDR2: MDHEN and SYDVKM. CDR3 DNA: TGTGCCAGCAGGCATCCGGGACTAGCGGGGACCTACGAGCAGTACTTC. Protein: CASRHPGLAGTYEQYF.

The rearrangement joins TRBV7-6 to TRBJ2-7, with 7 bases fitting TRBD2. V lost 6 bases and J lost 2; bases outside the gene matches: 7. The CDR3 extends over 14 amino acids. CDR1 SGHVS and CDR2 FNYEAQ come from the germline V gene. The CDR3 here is CASSPGTNTYEQYF. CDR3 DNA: TGTGCCAGCAGTCCCGGGACTAACACCTACGAGCAGTACTTC.

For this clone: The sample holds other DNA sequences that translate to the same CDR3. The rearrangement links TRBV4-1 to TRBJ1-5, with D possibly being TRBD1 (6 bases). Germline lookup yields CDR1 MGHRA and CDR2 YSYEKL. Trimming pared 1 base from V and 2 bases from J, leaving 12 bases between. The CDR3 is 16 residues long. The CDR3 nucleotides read TGCGCCAGCAGCCAAGTTTTAGGGGGAGGCAATCAGCCCCAGCATTTT. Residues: CASSQVLGGGNQPQHF.

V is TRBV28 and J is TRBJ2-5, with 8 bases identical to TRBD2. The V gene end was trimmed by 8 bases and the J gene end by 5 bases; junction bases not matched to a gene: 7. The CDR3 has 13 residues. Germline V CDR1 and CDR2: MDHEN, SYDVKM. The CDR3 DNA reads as TGTGCCAGCTCGGGAGGGTTCACCGAGACCCAGTACTTC. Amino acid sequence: CASSGGFTETQYF.

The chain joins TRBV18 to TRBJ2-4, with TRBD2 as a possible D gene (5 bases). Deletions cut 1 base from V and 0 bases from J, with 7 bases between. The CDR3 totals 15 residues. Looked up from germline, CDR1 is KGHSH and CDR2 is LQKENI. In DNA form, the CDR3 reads TGTGCCAGCTCACCACAGCGGTTAGCCAAAAACATTCAGTACTTC. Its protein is CASSPQRLAKNIQYF.

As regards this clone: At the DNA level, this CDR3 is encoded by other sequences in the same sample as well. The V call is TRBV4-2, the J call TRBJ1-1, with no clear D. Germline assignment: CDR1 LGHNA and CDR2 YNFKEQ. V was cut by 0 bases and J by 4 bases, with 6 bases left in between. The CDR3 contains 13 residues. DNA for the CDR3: TGTGCCAGCAGCCAAGAAGGTGGCACTGAAGCTTTCTTT. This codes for CASSQEGGTEAFF.

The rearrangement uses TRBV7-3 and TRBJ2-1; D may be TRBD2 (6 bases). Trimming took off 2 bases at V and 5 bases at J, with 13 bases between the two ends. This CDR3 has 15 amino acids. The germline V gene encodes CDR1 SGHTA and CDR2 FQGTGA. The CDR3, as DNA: TGTGCCAGCAGCTTAGGGCCGGCGGGAAACAATGAGCAGTTCTTC. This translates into CASSLGPAGNNEQFF.

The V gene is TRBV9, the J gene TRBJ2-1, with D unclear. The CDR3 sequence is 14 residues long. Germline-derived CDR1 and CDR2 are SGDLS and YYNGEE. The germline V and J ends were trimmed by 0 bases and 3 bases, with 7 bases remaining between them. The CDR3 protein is CASSVVESYNEQFF. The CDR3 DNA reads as TGTGCCAGCAGCGTAGTAGAGAGCTACAATGAGCAGTTCTTC.

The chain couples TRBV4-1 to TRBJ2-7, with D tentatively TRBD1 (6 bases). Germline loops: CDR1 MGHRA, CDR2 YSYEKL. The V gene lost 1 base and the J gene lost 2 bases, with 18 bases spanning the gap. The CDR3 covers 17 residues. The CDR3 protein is CASSQVLGQGRTYEQYF. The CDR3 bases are TGCGCCAGCAGCCAAGTGCTGGGGCAGGGGCGGACCTACGAGCAGTACTTC.

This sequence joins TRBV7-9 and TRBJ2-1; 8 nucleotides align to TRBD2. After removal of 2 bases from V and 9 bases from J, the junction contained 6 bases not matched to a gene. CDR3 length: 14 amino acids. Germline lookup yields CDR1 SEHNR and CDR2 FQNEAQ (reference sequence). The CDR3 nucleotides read TGTGCCAGCAGCTTAACGGGAGGGCCGGGTGAGCAGTTCTTC. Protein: CASSLTGGPGEQFF.

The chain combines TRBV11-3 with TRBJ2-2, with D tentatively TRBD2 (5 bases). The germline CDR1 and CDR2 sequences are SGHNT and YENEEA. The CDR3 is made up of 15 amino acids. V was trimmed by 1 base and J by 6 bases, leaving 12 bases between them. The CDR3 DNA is TGTGCCAGCAGCTTAGGTGGGAGTAGACCCGGGGAGCTGTTTTTT. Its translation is CASSLGGSRPGELFF.

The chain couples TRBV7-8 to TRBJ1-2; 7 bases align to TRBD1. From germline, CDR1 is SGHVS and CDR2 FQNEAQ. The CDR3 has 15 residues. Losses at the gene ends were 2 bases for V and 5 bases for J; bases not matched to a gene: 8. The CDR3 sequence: CASSLMAHRGYGYTF. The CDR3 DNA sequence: TGTGCCAGCAGCTTAATGGCGCACAGGGGATATGGCTACACCTTC.

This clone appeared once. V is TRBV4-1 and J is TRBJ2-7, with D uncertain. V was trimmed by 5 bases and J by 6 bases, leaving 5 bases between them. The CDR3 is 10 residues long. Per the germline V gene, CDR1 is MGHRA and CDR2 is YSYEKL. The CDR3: CASSGSEQYF. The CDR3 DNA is TGCGCCAGCAGCGGGTCCGAGCAGTACTTC.

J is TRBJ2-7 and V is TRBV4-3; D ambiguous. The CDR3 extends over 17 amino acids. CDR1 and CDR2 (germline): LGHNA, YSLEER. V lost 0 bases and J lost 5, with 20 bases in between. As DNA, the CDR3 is TGCGCCAGCAGCCAAGAACAGTCGGCGATACAATTCCACGAGCAGTACTTC. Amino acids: CASSQEQSAIQFHEQYF.

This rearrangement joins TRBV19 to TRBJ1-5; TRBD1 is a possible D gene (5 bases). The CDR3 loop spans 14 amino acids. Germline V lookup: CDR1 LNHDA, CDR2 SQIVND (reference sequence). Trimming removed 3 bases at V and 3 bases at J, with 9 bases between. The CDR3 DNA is TGTGCCAGTAGTATGCAGGGTAACAATCAGCCCCAGCATTTT. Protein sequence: CASSMQGNNQPQHF.

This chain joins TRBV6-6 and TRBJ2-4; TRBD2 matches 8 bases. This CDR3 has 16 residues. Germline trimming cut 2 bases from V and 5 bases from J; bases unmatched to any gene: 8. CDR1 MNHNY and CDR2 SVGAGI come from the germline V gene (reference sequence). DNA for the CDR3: TGTGCCAGCAGTTACGGGGGTAGCGGGAAAGAAAACATTCAGTACTTC. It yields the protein CASSYGGSGKENIQYF.

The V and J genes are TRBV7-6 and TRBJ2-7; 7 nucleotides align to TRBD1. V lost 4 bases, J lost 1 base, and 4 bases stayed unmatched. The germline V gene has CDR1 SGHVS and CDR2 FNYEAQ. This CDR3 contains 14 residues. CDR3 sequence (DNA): TGTGCCAGCAGCTCGACAGGGATATCCTACGAGCAGTACTTC. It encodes CASSSTGISYEQYF.

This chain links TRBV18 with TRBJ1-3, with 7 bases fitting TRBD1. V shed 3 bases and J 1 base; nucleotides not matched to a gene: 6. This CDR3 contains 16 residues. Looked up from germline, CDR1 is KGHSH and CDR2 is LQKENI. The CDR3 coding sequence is TGTGCCAGCTCACCCGGACAGGTACTTTCTGGAAACACCATATATTTT. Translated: CASSPGQVLSGNTIYF.

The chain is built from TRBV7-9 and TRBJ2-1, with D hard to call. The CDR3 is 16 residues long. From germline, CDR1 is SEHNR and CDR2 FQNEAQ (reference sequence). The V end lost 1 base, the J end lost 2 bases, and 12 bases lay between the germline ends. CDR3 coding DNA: TGTGCCAGCAGCTTAGGATATAGGGCTCCCTACAATGAGCAGTTCTTC. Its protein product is CASSLGYRAPYNEQFF.